The rows below give T cell receptor beta chains drawn from one sample of a study of blood T cell repertoires in COVID-19. Generated by immunoSEQ multiplex PCR, the TCRdb table keeps only in-frame clones and is missing some. The table records 40,000 or so clones, roughly 86% of them present only once. The sample was peripheral blood. The source is a human donor in a cohort sampled during active COVID-19. The CDR3 runs from the conserved cysteine through the conserved F or W. The order of the fields is D gene, J gene, clone size, V gene, CDR3 DNA, CDR3 protein. A D gene is named only where the DNA matches it firmly. The size entry is marked missing in some rows and otherwise reads once, few, many or a size class.

D: NA
J: TRBJ1-1
size: once
V: TRBV4-3
DNA: TGCGCCAGCAGCCAAGACGCAGGGGCTGAAGCTTTCTTT
CDR3: CASSQDAGAEAFF

D: TRBD1
J: TRBJ2-2
size: NA
V: TRBV9
DNA: TGTGCCAGCAGCGACCAAGGGACAGATCTCGGGGAGCTGTTTTTT
CDR3: CASSDQGTDLGELFF

D: NA
J: TRBJ1-5
size: NA
V: TRBV11-2
DNA: TGTGCCAGCAGCTCCCAGACAAGCCCAAATCAGCCCCAGCATTTT
CDR3: CASSSQTSPNQPQHF

D: TRBD1
J: TRBJ1-1
size: NA
V: TRBV4-3
DNA: TGCGCCAGCAGCGAGAACCTCGGACAGGGTGAAGCTTTCTTT
CDR3: CASSENLGQGEAFF

D: TRBD1
J: TRBJ1-1
size: NA
V: TRBV3-1/TRBV3-2
DNA: TGTGCCAGCAGCCACTCCGGACAGGGCGGAATGAACACTGAAGCTTTCTTT
CDR3: CASSHSGQGGMNTEAFF

D: TRBD1
J: TRBJ1-2
size: NA
V: TRBV6-4
DNA: TGTGCCAGCAGTGCCGGACAGGGGAGCGGGTACTACACCTTC
CDR3: CASSAGQGSGYYTF

D: NA
J: TRBJ1-2
size: NA
V: TRBV18
DNA: TGTGCCAGCTCACCTGACAGCGCCGCTAACTATGGCTACACCTTC
CDR3: CASSPDSAANYGYTF

D: TRBD1
J: TRBJ1-2
size: NA
V: TRBV7-9
DNA: TGTGCCAGCAGCCCAGTCCAGGGGGCTTATGGCTACACCTTC
CDR3: CASSPVQGAYGYTF

D: NA
J: TRBJ2-7
size: NA
V: TRBV6-2/TRBV6-3
DNA: TGTGCCAGCAGCCTGCTCGGGGGCTACGAGCAGTACTTC
CDR3: CASSLLGGYEQYF

D: TRBD2
J: TRBJ2-5
size: NA
V: TRBV7-7
DNA: TGTGCTAGCAGCTTAGGCGGACTAGCGGGGGCGGAGACCCAGTACTTC
CDR3: CASSLGGLAGAETQYF

D: NA
J: TRBJ1-2
size: NA
V: TRBV5-4
DNA: TGTGCCAGCAGCCCAACTGGACAGTTAAGCATCTATGGCTACACCTTC
CDR3: CASSPTGQLSIYGYTF

D: TRBD2
J: TRBJ2-3
size: few
V: TRBV7-2
DNA: TGTGCCAGCAGCTTTCTAGCGGGGGGGCCGTGGATAGATACGCAGTATTTT
CDR3: CASSFLAGGPWIDTQYF

D: TRBD2
J: TRBJ2-5
size: NA
V: TRBV2
DNA: TGTGCCAGCAGCCCCGGGACTAGCAGACAAGAAGAGACCCAGTACTTC
CDR3: CASSPGTSRQEETQYF

D: NA
J: TRBJ1-2
size: NA
V: TRBV30
DNA: TGTGCCTGGACCGTAGGGACTTTTGGGCTTGGCTACACCTTC
CDR3: CAWTVGTFGLGYTF

D: NA
J: TRBJ2-1
size: NA
V: TRBV6-2/TRBV6-3
DNA: TGTGCCAGCGGTTCCTCACGGGGGGCGATGAACAATGAGCAGTTCTTC
CDR3: CASGSSRGAMNNEQFF

D: NA
J: TRBJ1-5
size: NA
V: TRBV30
DNA: TGTGCCTGGAGTCCCCTTGCAGGTTTGGGTCAGCCCCAGCATTTT
CDR3: CAWSPLAGLGQPQHF

D: NA
J: TRBJ1-2
size: NA
V: TRBV5-1
DNA: TGCGCCAGCAGCTTGGCCAAAGCGACCTATGGCTACACCTTC
CDR3: CASSLAKATYGYTF

D: NA
J: TRBJ1-1
size: NA
V: TRBV18
DNA: TGTGCCAGCTCACCACCAACGGTCGACACTGAAGCTTTCTTT
CDR3: CASSPPTVDTEAFF

D: NA
J: TRBJ1-2
size: NA
V: TRBV6-1
DNA: TGTGCCAGCAGTGAATTTGCAGACGGGGGAATGAAGGGCTACACCTTC
CDR3: CASSEFADGGMKGYTF

D: NA
J: TRBJ1-1
size: NA
V: TRBV6-2/TRBV6-3
DNA: TGTGCCAGCAGTTGGACAGTGAACACTGAAGCTTTCTTT
CDR3: CASSWTVNTEAFF